The rows below give T cell receptor beta chains drawn from one sample of a study of glioma-infiltrating T cells after dendritic cell vaccination. Method: immunoSEQ multiplex PCR; TCRdb's copy keeps in-frame clones and lacks some. The table shows 85,000 to 100,000 clones, with 85% occurring only once. The sample was blood, taken after dendritic cell vaccination. These receptors originate from a human donor with glioblastoma. The CDR3 runs from the conserved cysteine through the conserved F or W. The D gene is left open where the match is weak. Only some rows state a clone size, as once, few, many or a class for expanded clones.

abundance	d_gene	v_gene	j_gene	CDR3aa	CDR3nt
.	TRBD2	TRBV29-1	TRBJ2-5	CSVERGNQETQYF	TGCAGCGTTGAGCGGGGGAATCAAGAGACCCAGTACTTC
.	.	TRBV2	TRBJ1-5	CASSRQGLPEPQHF	TGTGCCAGCAGCCGCCAGGGCCTCCCGGAGCCCCAGCATTTT
.	TRBD1	TRBV28	TRBJ2-7	CASSFIPTQGIHREQYF	TGTGCCAGCAGCTTCATCCCTACACAGGGGATACACCGCGAGCAGTACTTC
.	TRBD1	TRBV7-7	TRBJ2-2	CASSSLTGGSGELFF	TGTGCCAGCAGCTCTCTTACAGGGGGCAGCGGGGAGCTGTTTTTT
.	TRBD1	TRBV19	TRBJ2-3	CASRDRATDTQYF	TGTGCCAGCCGGGACAGGGCCACAGATACGCAGTATTTT
few	TRBD1	TRBV7-9	TRBJ1-3	CASSEPRQGGENTIYF	TGTGCCAGCAGCGAGCCACGACAGGGGGGGGAAAACACCATATATTTT
.	.	TRBV28	TRBJ1-2	CASSPQGGVLRGYTF	TGTGCCAGCAGTCCCCAGGGAGGGGTGCTTAGAGGCTACACCTTC
few	.	TRBV5-1	TRBJ2-1	CASTSTTSPLDEQFF	TGCGCCAGCACCAGTACTACCAGCCCTCTGGATGAGCAGTTCTTC
.	TRBD1	TRBV19	TRBJ2-7	CASSHPSQDRAYEQYF	TGTGCCAGTAGCCACCCCTCCCAGGACAGGGCCTACGAGCAGTACTTC
.	.	TRBV9	TRBJ1-2	CASSVGQYYGYTF	TGTGCCAGCAGCGTAGGACAGTACTATGGCTACACCTTC
.	TRBD1	TRBV7-9	TRBJ2-7	CASSFQQGVGEMEQYF	TGTGCCAGCAGCTTCCAACAGGGGGTTGGGGAAATGGAGCAGTACTTC
.	TRBD1	TRBV19	TRBJ1-1	CASLGQGLTEAFF	TGTGCCAGTCTAGGACAGGGGCTCACTGAAGCTTTCTTT
.	TRBD1	TRBV19	TRBJ1-6	CASSWQGADNSPLHF	TGTGCCAGTAGTTGGCAGGGGGCTGATAATTCACCCCTCCACTTT
.	TRBD1	TRBV2	TRBJ2-3	CASSGTGLSTDTQYF	TGTGCCAGCAGTGGGACAGGGCTGAGCACAGATACGCAGTATTTT
.	TRBD1	TRBV9	TRBJ1-2	CASSPVRQGTNYGYTF	TGTGCCAGCTCCCCAGTCAGACAGGGAACTAACTATGGCTACACCTTC
.	TRBD2	TRBV30	TRBJ2-2	CAWASPGLANTGELFF	TGTGCCTGGGCCTCCCCGGGACTAGCGAACACCGGGGAGCTGTTTTTT
.	.	TRBV7-2	TRBJ1-2	CASSLVWGGYGYTF	TGTGCCAGCAGCTTAGTATGGGGGGGCTATGGCTACACCTTC
.	TRBD2	TRBV5-4	TRBJ2-7	CASSLTSGDSYEQYF	TGTGCCAGCAGCTTAACTAGCGGGGACTCCTACGAGCAGTACTTC
.	.	TRBV7-9	TRBJ1-5	CASSLGTGNLNNQPQHF	TGTGCCAGCAGCCTGGGTACAGGGAATCTTAACAATCAGCCCCAGCATTTT
.	TRBD2	TRBV7-6	TRBJ2-1	CASSLLAGESEQFF	TGTGCCAGCAGCTTACTAGCGGGGGAATCTGAGCAGTTCTTC
few	.	TRBV7-2	TRBJ2-5	CASSLEQGSIETQYF	TGTGCCAGCAGCTTAGAGCAGGGTTCGATAGAGACCCAGTACTTC
.	TRBD1	TRBV30	TRBJ1-2	CAWSVPAGGLYGYTF	TGTGCCTGGAGTGTACCGGCAGGGGGCCTATATGGCTACACCTTC
few	TRBD1	TRBV30	TRBJ2-5	CAWSVHRGETQYF	TGTGCCTGGAGTGTACACAGGGGAGAGACCCAGTACTTC
.	.	TRBV6-5	TRBJ1-5	CASSYSGDLGQPQHF	TGTGCCAGCAGTTACTCCGGGGATTTGGGTCAGCCCCAGCATTTT